A single sample gave rise to the 22 T cell receptor beta chains below, sequenced in a study of T-cell reconstitution after alpha-beta-depleted transplantation in children (TCRdb year 2016). The sample's treatment or condition, from its label and the paper: allogeneic hematopoietic cell transplantation with graft depleted of TCRalphabeta T cells and CD19 B cells. Libraries were made using PCR. Sequencing used an Illumina HiSeq 2500. TCR libraries were prepared with molecular barcoding, using unique molecular identifiers to normalize TCRbeta repertoire quantification. The public reads were reanalyzed by TCRdb: fastp trimming at Q25, MiXCR alignment, in-frame beta chains only. Each CDR3 protein appears once, grouped with its most common genes and DNA. In all, the sample holds about 870,000 distinct CDR3 sequences, and roughly 15% of those were seen once. The ten largest clones capture about 4.6% of the sample.

This material consisted of PBMCs, mostly from graft donor cells, taken 360 days after TCRalphabeta/CD19-depleted stem cell transplant. The receptors stem from a male patient aged 10-17 years who had a stem cell transplant for acute lymphoblastic leukemia, so the T cells may come from the graft donor.

This clonotype was seen a handful of times. CDR3 bases: TGTGCCAGCAGTTACGAAGGGATTGGTGGCTACACCTTC. Residues: CASSYEGIGGYTF. The V and J genes are TRBV6-5 and TRBJ1-2; D is undetermined. The length of the CDR3 is 13 residues. CDR1 and CDR2 (germline): MNHEY, SVGAGI. The V and J ends lost 2 bases and 7 bases respectively, with 11 bases between them.

The CDR3, as DNA: TGTGCCAGCAGCTTGGAAACGAGCCTAAGCACAGATACGCAGTATTTT. It is translated as CASSLETSLSTDTQYF. The chain carries TRBV5-4 and TRBJ2-3; no clear D gene. CDR3 length equals 16 residues. In germline, CDR1 is SGHNT, CDR2 YYREEE (reference sequence). V was clipped by 0 bases and J by 0 bases, with 11 bases between them.

This clonotype was observed a handful of times. The V call is TRBV20-1, the J call TRBJ2-3; D is undetermined. Germline V lookup: CDR1 DFQATT, CDR2 SNEGSKA (reference sequence). Trimming took off 2 bases at V and 2 bases at J, with 14 bases between the two ends. The CDR3 is made up of 15 amino acids. DNA of the CDR3: TGCAGTGCTAGAAGGAATGGTCCTATCACAGATACGCAGTATTTT. This gives the protein CSARRNGPITDTQYF.

This clonotype was recorded many times. The V and J genes are TRBV4-1 and TRBJ2-7, with D perhaps being TRBD1 or TRBD2 (5 bases each). The CDR3 spans 13 residues. V was cut by 6 bases and J by 3 bases, with 12 bases left in between. Germline V CDR1 and CDR2: MGHRA, YSYEKL. CDR3 DNA sequence: TGCGCCAGCAGTCAGGGACGGGTCTACGAGCAGTACTTC. This gives the protein CASSQGRVYEQYF.

This chain joins TRBV7-6 and TRBJ2-2; TRBD1 might be the D (6 bases). V lost 3 bases, J lost 2 bases, and 16 bases lay in between. The CDR3 has 17 amino acids. The germline V gene has CDR1 SGHVS and CDR2 FNYEAQ. The CDR3 DNA is TGTGCCAGCAGCTTGAGACGGCAGGGGTCTAACACCGGGGAGCTGTTTTTT. This gives the protein CASSLRRQGSNTGELFF.

This clonotype was observed a few times. The rearrangement uses TRBV7-6 and TRBJ2-2, with D unclear. The CDR3 contains 13 residues. Germline CDR1 is SGHVS and CDR2 is FNYEAQ. V was clipped by 3 bases and J by 6 bases, with 8 bases between them. The CDR3 sequence: CASSFLSPGELFF. The CDR3 bases are TGTGCCAGCAGCTTCCTTAGCCCCGGGGAGCTGTTTTTT.

This clonotype has only a few counts. The chain is built from TRBV12-3 or TRBV12-4 and TRBJ1-2; TRBD1 might be the D (5 bases). V was pared by 4 bases and J by 6 bases, with 21 bases between. CDR3 size: 16 residues. CDR3 sequence: CASSSRRGLGGNGYTF. The CDR3 nucleotides read TGTGCCAGCAGTTCCCGCCGAGGATTGGGGGGGAATGGCTACACCTTC.

In its sample, this clonotype was seen a few times. The chain is built from TRBV12-3 or TRBV12-4 and TRBJ2-5, with 10 positions matching TRBD1. This CDR3 contains 17 residues. Trimming took 5 bases from V and 2 from J; bases not matched to a gene: 11. This chain's CDR3 is CASSVLTGTGAQETQYF. The CDR3 nucleotides are TGTGCCAGCAGTGTCCTAACCGGGACAGGGGCTCAAGAGACCCAGTACTTC.

This clonotype was seen only a few times. The gene calls are TRBV12-3 or TRBV12-4 and TRBJ2-2, with 10 bases lining up with TRBD2. The CDR3 runs 16 residues. V trimming: 5 bases; J trimming: 5 bases; junction bases outside the gene matches: 8. The DNA of the CDR3 is TGTGCCAGCAGTCCCCTAGCGGGAGAGGGTACCGGGGAGCTGTTTTTT. Protein sequence: CASSPLAGEGTGELFF.

This clonotype showed up just once. The chain couples TRBV20-1 to TRBJ1-4; the D gene is possibly TRBD1 (6 bases). Per the germline V gene, CDR1 is DFQATT and CDR2 is SNEGSKA (reference sequence). CDR3 length: 13 residues. V was cut by 6 bases and J by 0 bases, with 8 bases left in between. The CDR3 DNA sequence: TGCAGTGCAAACAGGGCAACTAATGAAAAACTGTTTTTT. Its protein is CSANRATNEKLFF.

The chain recombines TRBV12-5 with TRBJ2-1; TRBD2 agrees at 10 bases. Germline V CDR1 and CDR2: LGHNT, FRNRAP. With V trimmed by 1 base and J by 6 bases, 9 bases remained unmatched. This CDR3 is built from 17 residues. The CDR3 reads CASGLESLAGAGNEQFF. CDR3 DNA: TGTGCTAGTGGTTTGGAATCCCTAGCGGGAGCTGGCAATGAGCAGTTCTTC.

This clonotype was counted at least ten times. The chain couples TRBV12-3 or TRBV12-4 to TRBJ2-1; D is unresolved. The V end lost 6 bases, the J end lost 6 bases, and 6 bases lay between the germline ends. The CDR3 is made up of 11 amino acids. The CDR3: CASRRANEQFF. In DNA, the CDR3 is TGTGCCAGCAGGAGAGCCAATGAGCAGTTCTTC.

At least ten counts were recorded for this clonotype. CDR3 nucleotide sequence: TGCAGTGCTAGGTCAAGGGAGGGGATGAACACTGAAGCTTTCTTT. Its protein is CSARSREGMNTEAFF. The rearrangement uses TRBV20-1 and TRBJ1-1, with D possibly matching TRBD1 (5 bases). V dropped 3 bases and J dropped 0 bases, with 14 bases sitting between them. The CDR3 is 15 residues long. CDR1 and CDR2 (germline): DFQATT, SNEGSKA (reference sequence).

J is TRBJ2-3 and V is TRBV18; weak D call: TRBD1 (9 bases). V lost 3 bases and J lost 3, with 22 bases in between. Germline CDR1 reads KGHSH; CDR2 reads LQKENI. The CDR3 consists of 18 residues. CDR3 sequence (DNA): TGTGCCAGCTCACCGGGACAGGGCTCGGGAGGGAGGACAGATACGCAGTATTTT. Its protein is CASSPGQGSGGRTDTQYF.

J is TRBJ1-2 and V is TRBV6-1, with 8 bases fitting TRBD1. The CDR3 consists of 15 residues. Germline assignment: CDR1 MNHNS and CDR2 SASEGT. Germline trimming cut 0 bases from V and 4 bases from J; bases unmatched to any gene: 4. CDR3 protein: CASSEAQGAVYGYTF. Written as DNA, the CDR3 is TGTGCCAGCAGTGAAGCCCAGGGGGCCGTCTATGGCTACACCTTC.

In this sample, this clonotype turned up a few times. The chain uses TRBV27 and TRBJ2-7; TRBD2 aligns across 7 bases. The V segment lost 6 bases and the J segment 0 bases; nucleotides outside the gene matches: 8. Looked up from germline, CDR1 is MNHEY and CDR2 is SMNVEV (reference sequence). CDR3 size: 15 residues. The CDR3 DNA follows: TGTGCCAGCAGCCGGCGGGACTATGACTCCTACGAGCAGTACTTC. The encoded protein is CASSRRDYDSYEQYF.

This chain links TRBV18 with TRBJ2-5; D remains unclear. V was trimmed by 3 bases and J by 2 bases, leaving 7 bases between them. Looked up from germline, CDR1 is KGHSH and CDR2 is LQKENI. The CDR3 runs to 13 residues. For the CDR3, the DNA is TGTGCCAGCTCACCCAACTTACAAGAGACCCAGTACTTC. Translation: CASSPNLQETQYF.

The chain combines TRBV7-9 with TRBJ2-3; 7 nucleotides agree with TRBD2. This CDR3 has 17 residues. The V gene's germline CDR1 is SEHNR and CDR2 FQNEAQ (reference sequence). V gave up 0 bases and J gave up 4 bases; unmatched junction bases: 10. CDR3 region: CASSLATLLSGADTQYF. DNA of the CDR3: TGTGCCAGCAGCTTAGCCACCCTCCTGAGCGGGGCAGATACGCAGTATTTT.

Only a few counts were recorded for this clonotype. J is TRBJ2-1 and V is TRBV5-1, with a weak D call TRBD1 (5 bases). Per germline, CDR1 SGHRS and CDR2 YFSETQ. The CDR3 has 15 residues. The ends were cut back, 2 bases at V and 2 bases at J, with 11 bases in the middle. CDR3 region: CASSFDTGTYNEQFF. CDR3 DNA sequence: TGCGCCAGCAGCTTTGATACAGGAACCTACAATGAGCAGTTCTTC.

The chain combines TRBV5-1 with TRBJ2-4; D is ambiguous. The CDR3 is made up of 15 amino acids. The V end lost 3 bases, the J end lost 0 bases, and 10 bases lay between the germline ends. Germline CDR1 is SGHRS and CDR2 is YFSETQ. In DNA, the CDR3 is TGCGCCAGCAGCTCCACCAATCTAGCCAAAAACATTCAGTACTTC. Translated: CASSSTNLAKNIQYF.

The V and J genes are TRBV24-1 and TRBJ2-1, with D possibly being TRBD2 (6 bases). V shed 4 bases and J shed 1 base, with 10 bases lying between them. The germline gives CDR1 KGHDR, CDR2 SFDVKD. This CDR3 comprises 15 residues. The CDR3: CATSDPGTSYNEQFF. In DNA, the CDR3 is TGTGCCACCAGTGACCCCGGGACTTCCTACAATGAGCAGTTCTTC.

This clonotype was counted only a few times. V gene TRBV10-3 combines with J gene TRBJ2-1, with 10 bases aligning to TRBD2. The V gene end was trimmed by 9 bases and the J gene end by 0 bases; junction bases not matched to a gene: 11. This CDR3 comprises 17 residues. Per germline, CDR1 ENHRY and CDR2 SYGVKD. CDR3 in DNA: TGTGCCATACTAGCGGGGCTTTCCCCGAGCTCCTACAATGAGCAGTTCTTC. Its translation is CAILAGLSPSSYNEQFF.